Below are 32 T cell receptor beta chains sequenced from a single sample in a study of control samples from healthy donors and cancer patients. Produced via immunoSEQ multiplex PCR; TCRdb's table is partial and in-frame only. Found here are 100,000 to 150,000 clones, around 93% of them singletons; the top ten hold over 2%. The sequenced sample consisted of blood. These TCRs come from a woman in her fifties or sixties in good health.

Only a few counts were recorded for this clone. The rearrangement joins TRBV2 to TRBJ1-5; no reliable D call. This CDR3 has 14 residues. Trimming removed 7 bases at V and 2 bases at J, with 12 bases between. Germline V gives CDR1 SNHLY, CDR2 FYNNEI. The CDR3 protein is CASTASQRNQPQHF. The CDR3 DNA reads as TGTGCCAGCACCGCATCGCAACGCAATCAGCCCCAGCATTTT. The whole variable domain, filled in from reference TRBV2 and TRBJ1-5, reads EPEVTQTPSHQVTQMGQEVILRCVPISNHLYFYWYRQILGQKVEFLVSFYNNEISEKSEIFDDQFSVERPDGSNFTLKIRSTKLEDSAMYFCASTASQRNQPQHFGDGTRLSIL.

Regarding this clone: The sample has other DNA sequences that encode this CDR3 too. The V call is TRBV15, the J call TRBJ2-3; 10 nucleotides align to TRBD2. Germline V gene sequence: CDR1 LNHNV, CDR2 YYDKDF (reference sequence). This CDR3 is built from 19 residues. Losses at the gene ends were 3 bases for V and 2 bases for J; bases not matched to a gene: 14. CDR3 DNA sequence: TGTGCCACCAGCAGGGGGGGGACGGGCCTAGCGGGGGTCACAGATACGCAGTATTTT. This codes for CATSRGGTGLAGVTDTQYF.

This chain joins TRBV10-3 and TRBJ2-5; the D is unclear. This CDR3 spans 13 amino acids. Germline V gene sequence: CDR1 ENHRY, CDR2 SYGVKD. V was clipped by 4 bases and J by 1 base, with 7 bases between them. The CDR3 nucleotides are TGTGCCATCAGTGGGGCCCCCCAAGAGACCCAGTACTTC. It yields the protein CAISGAPQETQYF.

CDR3 sequence: CASSGAEHTDTQYF. For the CDR3, the DNA is TGTGCCAGCAGTGGGGCGGAACACACAGATACGCAGTATTTT. J is TRBJ2-3 and V is TRBV6-2 or TRBV6-3; tentative D call: TRBD1 (5 bases). The CDR3 is made up of 14 amino acids. Trimming shortened V by 5 bases and J by 2 bases, and 11 bases separated the two germline ends. Germline values: CDR1 MNHEY, CDR2 SVGEGT.

This chain links TRBV5-1 with TRBJ2-3, with TRBD1 matching 10 bases. The CDR3 extends over 16 amino acids. The junction had 8 bases not matched to a gene; V was cut back by 4 bases and J by 3 bases. Germline values: CDR1 SGHRS, CDR2 YFSETQ. Here the CDR3 DNA reads TGCGCCAGCAGCCCACCCGTGGGACAGGGGACAGATACGCAGTATTTT. Encoded protein: CASSPPVGQGTDTQYF.

The J gene is TRBJ2-5, the V gene TRBV5-4; D remains unclear. V lost 1 base and J 5 bases, leaving 15 bases between the germline ends. The CDR3 loop spans 15 amino acids. Per the germline V gene, CDR1 is SGHNT and CDR2 is YYREEE (reference sequence). CDR3 coding DNA: TGTGCCAGCAGCTTGCTAAACTTAGGGCTGGAGACCCAGTACTTC. As protein: CASSLLNLGLETQYF. Full variable domain (missing parts from reference TRBV5-4 and TRBJ2-5): ETGVTQSPTHLIKTRGQQVTLRCSSQSGHNTVSWYQQALGQGPQFIFQYYREEENGRGNFPPRFSGLQFPNYSSELNVNALELDDSALYLCASSLLNLGLETQYFGPGTRLLVL.

The count of this clone is one. This chain connects TRBV6-5 to TRBJ1-2; the D gene is possibly TRBD1 (5 bases). CDR3 size: 12 residues. V was clipped by 5 bases and J by 6 bases, with 10 bases between them. CDR1 is MNHEY, CDR2 SVGAGI, per germline. The CDR3 nucleotides are TGTGCCAGCAGTCGAGGGGCGCATGGCTACACCTTC. Translating it yields CASSRGAHGYTF.

This chain uses TRBV5-4 with TRBJ1-4, with 9 nucleotides matching TRBD1. Losses at the gene ends were 4 bases for V and 5 bases for J; bases not matched to a gene: 6. The germline gives CDR1 SGHNT, CDR2 YYREEE (reference sequence). This CDR3 has 15 residues. The CDR3 region has the DNA TGTGCCAGCAGCCGGGGCGGGACAGGGAATGAAAAACTGTTTTTT. Amino acids: CASSRGGTGNEKLFF.

CDR3 amino acids: CASSKDGYEQYF. CDR3 nucleotides: TGTGCCAGCAGTAAGGACGGGTACGAGCAGTACTTC. The V gene is TRBV28, the J gene TRBJ2-7; D remains unclear. This CDR3 spans 12 amino acids. Germline V gives CDR1 MDHEN, CDR2 SYDVKM. The V end was cut by 5 bases, the J end by 4 bases, with 9 bases between.

This chain joins TRBV27 and TRBJ2-2; D is undetermined. The V and J ends lost 4 bases and 7 bases respectively, with 10 bases between them. CDR1 is MNHEY and CDR2 is SMNVEV in the germline V gene (reference sequence). The CDR3 has 13 residues. The CDR3 nucleotides are TGTGCCAGCAGTTCCAGCTGGGGCGGGGAGCTGTTTTTT. This gives the protein CASSSSWGGELFF.

The J gene is TRBJ2-5, the V gene TRBV19, with TRBD2 matching over 9 bases. Trimming took 10 bases from V and 5 from J; bases not matched to a gene: 8. The CDR3 loop spans 13 amino acids. Looked up from germline, CDR1 is LNHDA and CDR2 is SQIVND (reference sequence). For the CDR3, the DNA is TGTGCCACCAGAGAGGCGGGGGGGGAGACCCAGTACTTC. Protein: CATREAGGETQYF.

V usage is TRBV5-1 and J usage is TRBJ2-2, with D unresolved. The V end lost 0 bases, the J end lost 6 bases, and 6 bases lay between the germline ends. Per germline, CDR1 SGHRS and CDR2 YFSETQ. This CDR3 is built from 13 residues. The CDR3 DNA sequence: TGCGCCAGCAGCTTGGGACCCGCCGGGGAGCTGTTTTTT. This translates into CASSLGPAGELFF.

The chain couples TRBV10-3 to TRBJ2-1, with 9 bases aligning to TRBD1. Germline V CDR1 and CDR2: ENHRY, SYGVKD. There are 17 residues in the CDR3. V shed 0 bases, J shed 8 bases, and the junction held 11 bases outside the gene matches. In nucleotides, the CDR3 is TGTGCCATCAGTGAGTCAAGTGGTGCACAGGGGGCCTATGAGCAGTTCTTC. Its translation is CAISESSGAQGAYEQFF.

This clone was seen a few times. The chain carries TRBV11-2 and TRBJ2-1; TRBD2 matches at 10 bases. CDR3 size: 14 residues. The V gene end was trimmed by 7 bases and the J gene end by 9 bases; junction bases not matched to a gene: 9. CDR1 and CDR2 from the germline V gene are SGHAT and FQNNGV. CDR3 amino acids: CASTFRAGGSEQFF. The CDR3 bases are TGTGCCAGCACCTTTCGAGCGGGGGGGAGTGAGCAGTTCTTC.

Only one count was recorded for this clone. CDR3 sequence: CASSGFQPGQLYGYTF. In DNA form, the CDR3 reads TGTGCCAGCAGTGGCTTTCAACCGGGACAGCTCTATGGCTACACCTTC. This chain joins TRBV28 and TRBJ1-2; 7 bases line up with TRBD1. This CDR3 contains 16 residues. Germline CDR1 reads MDHEN; CDR2 reads SYDVKM. V lost 5 bases and J lost 4; bases outside the gene matches: 13.

CDR3 residues: CASRRSGRSNNEQFF. CDR3 bases: TGTGCCAGCAGGCGTAGCGGGAGGTCCAACAATGAGCAGTTCTTC. V and J are TRBV27 and TRBJ2-1; 10 bases agree with TRBD2. The CDR3 extends over 15 amino acids. From germline, CDR1 is MNHEY and CDR2 SMNVEV (reference sequence). The junction had 7 bases not matched to a gene; V was cut back by 6 bases and J by 5 bases.

The CDR3 protein is CASSERVQGAPGNEKLFF. Here the CDR3 DNA reads TGTGCCAGCAGTGAGAGGGTGCAGGGGGCGCCGGGTAATGAAAAACTGTTTTTT. The chain couples TRBV6-1 to TRBJ1-4; 8 bases match TRBD1. Germline V gene data show CDR1 as MNHNS and CDR2 as SASEGT. V shed 3 bases and J 4 bases; nucleotides not matched to a gene: 13. This CDR3 comprises 18 residues.

With respect to this clone: At the DNA level, this CDR3 is encoded by other sequences in the same sample as well. V and J are TRBV24-1 and TRBJ2-5; 9 bases are shared with TRBD2. V lost 2 bases, J lost 1 base, and 4 bases stayed unmatched. Germline V lookup: CDR1 KGHDR, CDR2 SFDVKD. CDR3 length: 16 amino acids. The CDR3: CATSDSAGGGQETQYF. CDR3 DNA: TGTGCCACCAGTGATTCCGCGGGGGGGGGCCAAGAGACCCAGTACTTC.

This sequence joins TRBV7-2 and TRBJ1-1; no reliable D call. The V end lost 0 bases, the J end lost 4 bases, and 9 bases lay between the germline ends. Germline loops: CDR1 SGHTA, CDR2 FQGNSA. The CDR3 consists of 14 residues. The CDR3 sequence: CASSLARVSTEAFF. CDR3 nucleotide sequence: TGTGCCAGCAGCTTAGCGCGAGTTTCCACTGAAGCTTTCTTT.

This chain links TRBV7-9 with TRBJ2-7, with 7 bases identical to TRBD2. Germline V gene sequence: CDR1 SEHNR, CDR2 FQNEAQ (reference sequence). The CDR3 spans 13 residues. Unmatched junction bases numbered 6, after V lost 5 bases and J lost 5 bases. CDR3 sequence: CASSRSGNNEQYF. Written as DNA, the CDR3 is TGTGCCAGCAGCCGGAGCGGGAATAACGAGCAGTACTTC.

The chain employs TRBV28 and TRBJ2-7; D remains ambiguous. V was cut by 7 bases and J by 3 bases, with 16 bases left in between. The CDR3 runs to 14 residues. CDR1 and CDR2 from the germline V gene are MDHEN and SYDVKM. CDR3 in DNA: TGTGCCAGCATCCAATCCTCGGGCGGCTACGAGCAGTACTTC. Protein product: CASIQSSGGYEQYF.

The J gene is TRBJ1-1, the V gene TRBV25-1; TRBD1 might be the D (5 bases). CDR1 is MGHDK and CDR2 is SYGVNS in the germline V gene. V dropped 0 bases and J dropped 4 bases, with 9 bases sitting between them. The CDR3 runs 14 residues. CDR3 protein: CASSEYGGFTEAFF. The CDR3, as DNA: TGTGCCAGCAGTGAATACGGGGGGTTCACTGAAGCTTTCTTT.

This clone has only one observation. This chain connects TRBV5-4 to TRBJ2-3; TRBD2 agrees at 10 bases. The germline V gene has CDR1 SGHNT and CDR2 YYREEE (reference sequence). This CDR3 comprises 14 residues. V gave up 1 base and J gave up 4 bases; unmatched junction bases: 0. The CDR3 DNA sequence: TGTGCCAGCAGCTTGAGCGGGGGGGCAGATACGCAGTATTTT. As protein: CASSLSGGADTQYF.

The rearrangement uses TRBV25-1 and TRBJ2-2; TRBD1 or TRBD2 may be the D gene (5 bases each). There are 15 residues in the CDR3. CDR1 is MGHDK and CDR2 is SYGVNS in the germline V gene. V dropped 1 base and J dropped 7 bases, with 13 bases sitting between them. Here the CDR3 reads CASSELWGSGGELFF. The CDR3 nucleotides are TGTGCCAGCAGTGAATTGTGGGGGTCGGGCGGGGAGCTGTTTTTT.

The chain recombines TRBV10-1 with TRBJ1-5, with a tentative D call TRBD1 (5 bases). Trimming stripped 10 bases from V and 0 bases from J, with 25 bases between. There are 18 residues in the CDR3. The germline CDR1 and CDR2 sequences are WNHNN and SYGVQD (reference sequence). The CDR3 bases are TGCGCCACCCAGACAGTTACCTCCTTGTTAAATAGCAATCAGCCCCAGCATTTT. It codes for CATQTVTSLLNSNQPQHF.

V and J are TRBV19 and TRBJ1-6; TRBD1 agrees at 8 bases. The length of the CDR3 is 16 residues. CDR1 and CDR2 from the germline V gene are LNHDA and SQIVND (reference sequence). V was pared by 9 bases and J by 4 bases, with 11 bases of the junction left unmatched. DNA of the CDR3: TGTGCCAGAATCTCAGGGGGCACGAAATATAATTCACCCCTCCACTTT. This gives the protein CARISGGTKYNSPLHF. Drawing the rest from reference TRBV19 and TRBJ1-6, the complete variable domain is DGGITQSPKYLFRKEGQNVTLSCEQNLNHDAMYWYRQDPGQGLRLIYYSQIVNDFQKGDIAEGYSVSREKKESFPLTVTSAQKNPTAFYLCARISGGTKYNSPLHFGNGTRLTVT.

This sequence joins TRBV19 and TRBJ1-5; 9 nucleotides agree with TRBD1. Trimming at V came to 5 bases and at J to 3 bases, leaving 8 bases not matched to a gene. The CDR3 is 16 residues long. Per germline, CDR1 LNHDA and CDR2 SQIVND (reference sequence). This CDR3 is CASSSWDRVDNQPQHF. The CDR3 DNA reads as TGTGCCAGTAGTTCCTGGGACAGGGTTGACAATCAGCCCCAGCATTTT.

V and J are TRBV5-1 and TRBJ2-5; 8 nucleotides match TRBD1. The CDR3 extends over 15 amino acids. V was pared by 5 bases and J by 5 bases, with 11 bases of the junction left unmatched. The germline V gene encodes CDR1 SGHRS and CDR2 YFSETQ. CDR3 sequence reads: CASSFGTGNGETQYF. CDR3 DNA: TGCGCCAGCAGTTTCGGGACAGGTAACGGGGAGACCCAGTACTTC.

This clone appeared a few times. The CDR3, as DNA: TGTGCCAGCAGCTTAGGCAGGGGTGGCAATGAGCAGTTCTTC. This codes for CASSLGRGGNEQFF. The chain couples TRBV11-2 to TRBJ2-1, with D perhaps matching TRBD1 (6 bases). CDR1 and CDR2 from the germline V gene are SGHAT and FQNNGV. V was shortened by 1 base and J by 6 bases, with 10 bases between the two germline ends. This CDR3 comprises 14 residues.

This chain links TRBV19 with TRBJ1-1; D gene ambiguous. CDR3 size: 13 residues. Germline CDR1 LNHDA, CDR2 SQIVND (reference sequence). V was shortened by 3 bases and J by 8 bases, with 13 bases between the two germline ends. CDR3 DNA sequence: TGTGCCAGTAGTATCGGCGACGGATTCGAAGCTTTCTTT. Its translation: CASSIGDGFEAFF.

The rearrangement links TRBV4-1 to TRBJ2-5; D gene ambiguous. The CDR3 consists of 12 residues. Trimming took off 1 base at V and 2 bases at J, with 2 bases between the two ends. Germline V lookup: CDR1 MGHRA, CDR2 YSYEKL. In nucleotides, the CDR3 is TGCGCCAGCAGCCAAGGTCAAGAGACCCAGTACTTC. This sequence encodes CASSQGQETQYF.

V usage is TRBV2 and J usage is TRBJ2-7; possibly TRBD1 for D (6 bases). The length of the CDR3 is 13 residues. Looked up from germline, CDR1 is SNHLY and CDR2 is FYNNEI. Trimming took off 5 bases at V and 6 bases at J, with 14 bases between the two ends. The CDR3 loop is CASSKEQGSEQYF. DNA for the CDR3: TGTGCCAGCAGTAAAGAACAGGGTTCCGAGCAGTACTTC.